The rows below give T cell receptor beta chains drawn from one sample of a study of monozygotic twins with cystic fibrosis. Produced via immunoSEQ multiplex PCR; TCRdb's table is partial and in-frame only. The table shows approximately 25,000 clones, with approximately 90% occurring only once. The sample was blood. The origin of the receptors is a girl between 2 and 10 years old with cystic fibrosis. The CDR3 runs from the conserved cysteine through the conserved F or W. A D gene is named only where the DNA matches it firmly.

>TRBV14|-|TRBJ1-5
CASTKLEKADQPQHF
TGTGCCAGCACCAAGTTGGAGAAGGCGGATCAGCCCCAGCATTTT
>TRBV10-3|TRBD1|TRBJ1-4
CAISDSTGNYEKLFF
TGTGCCATCAGTGACTCGACAGGGAATTATGAAAAACTGTTTTTT
>TRBV7-9|-|TRBJ2-5
CASTEYDTQETQYF
TGTGCCAGCACCGAATATGACACCCAAGAGACCCAGTACTTC
>TRBV30|-|TRBJ1-6
CAWEDNSPLHF
TGTGCCTGGGAGGATAATTCACCCCTCCACTTT
>TRBV18|-|TRBJ1-6
CASSPPWTENSPLHF
TGTGCCAGCTCACCACCGTGGACGGAGAATTCACCCCTCCACTTT
>TRBV6-5|TRBD1|TRBJ2-7
CASSYSGTGTYEQYF
TGTGCCAGCAGTTACTCAGGGACAGGGACCTACGAGCAGTACTTC
>TRBV6-1|-|TRBJ1-5
CASEGGRNQPQHF
TGTGCCAGCGAGGGGGGCCGCAATCAGCCCCAGCATTTT
>TRBV20-1|-|TRBJ2-7
CSAVGNYEQYF
TGCAGTGCAGTAGGGAACTACGAGCAGTACTTC
>TRBV7-2|TRBD1|TRBJ1-2
CASSLGGTANYGYTF
TGTGCCAGCAGCTTAGGCGGGACAGCTAACTATGGCTACACCTTC
>TRBV18|TRBD1|TRBJ1-5
CASSPSEGGGDNQPQHF
TGTGCCAGCTCACCTTCTGAGGGAGGGGGCGACAATCAGCCCCAGCATTTT
>TRBV5-1|TRBD1|TRBJ2-7
CASSATGASYEQYF
TGCGCCAGCAGCGCAACAGGGGCCTCCTACGAGCAGTACTTC
>TRBV20-1|-|TRBJ1-6
CSARDNSPLHF
TGCAGTGCTAGAGATAATTCACCCCTCCACTTT
>TRBV7-8|-|TRBJ1-2
CASSLLPGGIGYTF
TGTGCCAGCAGCCTCCTCCCGGGGGGGATCGGCTACACCTTC
>TRBV5-4|-|TRBJ2-5
CASSLTDGLGETQYF
TGTGCCAGCAGCTTGACCGATGGGCTTGGGGAGACCCAGTACTTC
>TRBV2|-|TRBJ1-1
CASSEASGPEAFF
TGTGCCAGCAGTGAAGCTTCGGGGCCTGAAGCTTTCTTT
>TRBV5-4|TRBD2|TRBJ2-5
CASSSPGLAQETQYF
TGTGCCAGCAGTTCGCCGGGACTAGCGCAAGAGACCCAGTACTTC
>TRBV6-5|TRBD1|TRBJ2-7
CASSDGTATYEQYF
TGTGCCAGCAGTGACGGGACAGCTACCTACGAGCAGTACTTC
>TRBV29-1|-|TRBJ1-1
CSVLPSYRDTEAFF
TGCAGCGTTCTTCCTTCCTACAGGGACACTGAAGCTTTCTTT
>TRBV28|-|TRBJ2-5
CASSYSGVQYF
TGTGCCAGCAGTTATTCGGGGGTCCAGTACTTC
>TRBV2|TRBD2|TRBJ2-7
CASSVLAGDYEQYF
TGTGCCAGCAGTGTCCTCGCGGGGGACTACGAGCAGTACTTC
>TRBV28|-|TRBJ1-5
CASSLKAQPQHF
TGTGCCAGCAGTTTAAAGGCTCAGCCCCAGCATTTT
>TRBV27|-|TRBJ2-3
CASSLHPSRMSSTDTQYF
TGTGCCAGCAGTTTACACCCCTCAAGGATGTCTAGCACAGATACGCAGTATTTT
>TRBV6-5|-|TRBJ2-2
CASSYSENTGELFF
TGTGCCAGCAGTTACTCGGAGAACACCGGGGAGCTGTTTTTT
>TRBV7-2|-|TRBJ1-3
CASSYTGASGNTIYF
TGTGCCAGCAGCTACACCGGAGCCTCTGGAAACACCATATATTTT
>TRBV20-1|TRBD1|TRBJ2-5
CSATRGETQYF
TGCAGTGCTACCAGGGGGGAGACCCAGTACTTC
>TRBV2|-|TRBJ1-5
CASSPTGNNQPQHF
TGTGCCAGCAGTCCTACAGGGAACAATCAGCCCCAGCATTTT
>TRBV6-5|-|TRBJ2-1
CATLGANLNEQFF
TGTGCCACCTTAGGGGCAAATCTTAATGAGCAGTTCTTC